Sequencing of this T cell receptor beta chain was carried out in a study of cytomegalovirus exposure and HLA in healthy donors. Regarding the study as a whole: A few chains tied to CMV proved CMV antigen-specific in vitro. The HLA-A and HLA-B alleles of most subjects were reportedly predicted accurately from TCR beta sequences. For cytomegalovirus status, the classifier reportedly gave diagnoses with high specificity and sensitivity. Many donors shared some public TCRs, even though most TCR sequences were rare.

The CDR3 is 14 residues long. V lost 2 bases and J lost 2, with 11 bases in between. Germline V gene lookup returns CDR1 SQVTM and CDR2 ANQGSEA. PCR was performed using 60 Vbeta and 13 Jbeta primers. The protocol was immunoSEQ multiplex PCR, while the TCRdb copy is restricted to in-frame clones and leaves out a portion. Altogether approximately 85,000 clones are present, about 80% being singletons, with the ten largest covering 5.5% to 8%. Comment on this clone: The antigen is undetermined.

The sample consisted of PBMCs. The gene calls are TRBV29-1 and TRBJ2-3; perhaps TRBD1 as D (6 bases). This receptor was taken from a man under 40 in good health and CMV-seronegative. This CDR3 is CSVERQVLTDTQYF. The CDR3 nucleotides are TGCAGCGTTGAACGACAGGTTCTCACAGATACGCAGTATTTT.